This T cell receptor beta chain was found in a study of T cell responses to AZD1222 COVID-19 vaccine. Comments on this clone: Its antigen is still unknown.

Findings and limits, study-wide: Every sample of the repertoires postdated the peak T cell response.

CDR1 and CDR2 (germline): MNHEY, SMNVEV (reference sequence). Trimming stripped 2 bases from V and 5 bases from J, with 13 bases between. The CDR3 sequence is 14 residues long. Assay: immunoSEQ multiplex PCR; the TCRdb copy retains only in-frame clones and omits some. Found here are some 130,000 clones, around 86% of them singletons; the top ten hold about 6%. This clonotype was sampled from an adult in good health. V and J are TRBV27 and TRBJ2-7, with D maybe TRBD2 (5 bases). Source: peripheral blood, taken on day 0 of AZD1222 vaccination. The CDR3 DNA follows: TGTGCCAGCAGTTTAGGGTTTAGCGCTGACGAGCAGTACTTC. This gives the protein CASSLGFSADEQYF.